This T cell receptor (beta chain) was captured by sequencing in a study of blood T cell repertoires in COVID-19. For the study at large: Sources were T cells, B-cell-depleted T cells, or PBMCs; the material itself was cDNA or gDNA.

In the original processing: The authors estimated nucleated cell counts from reference gene primer amplification. The method was immunoSEQ multiplex PCR; TCRdb's version includes in-frame clones alone and lacks a portion of them. From that table come the V and J calls and clone size; the DNA was used to work out D and trimming. The sample has roughly 70,000 clones, approximately 90% seen once. This clone came up once. This CDR3 is built from 16 residues. Germline CDR1 and CDR2: MDHEN and SYDVKM. V lost 11 bases, J lost 2 bases, and 24 bases lay in between. Sequencing used peripheral blood. The sequence came from a man between 65 and 85 years old with active COVID-19. The V gene is TRBV28, the J gene TRBJ1-2; D possibly corresponds to TRBD1 (5 bases). The CDR3 DNA reads TGTGCCTGTTCTCTTGGGGGGTTGCGGGCAAACTATGGCTACACCTTC. This sequence encodes CACSLGGLRANYGYTF.